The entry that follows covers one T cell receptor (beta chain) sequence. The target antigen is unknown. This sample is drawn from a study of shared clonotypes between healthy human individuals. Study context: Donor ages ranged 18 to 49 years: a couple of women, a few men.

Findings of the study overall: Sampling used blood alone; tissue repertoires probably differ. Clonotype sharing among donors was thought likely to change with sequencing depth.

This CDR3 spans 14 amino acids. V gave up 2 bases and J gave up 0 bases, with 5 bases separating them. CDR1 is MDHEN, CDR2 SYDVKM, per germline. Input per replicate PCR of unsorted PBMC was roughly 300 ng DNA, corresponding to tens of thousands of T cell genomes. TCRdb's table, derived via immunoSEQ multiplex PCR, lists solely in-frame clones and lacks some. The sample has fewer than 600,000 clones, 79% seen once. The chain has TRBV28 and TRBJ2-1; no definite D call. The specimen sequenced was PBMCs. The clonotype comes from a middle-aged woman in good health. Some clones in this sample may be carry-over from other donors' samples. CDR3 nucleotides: TGTGCCAGCAGTTTAATTTACTCCTACAATGAGCAGTTCTTC. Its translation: CASSLIYSYNEQFF. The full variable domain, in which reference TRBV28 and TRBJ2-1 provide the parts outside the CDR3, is DVKVTQSSRYLVKRTGEKVFLECVQDMDHENMFWYRQDPGLGLRLIYFSYDVKMKEKGDIPEGYSVSREKKERFSLILESASTNQTSMYLCASSLIYSYNEQFFGPGTRLTVL.